These 2 T cell receptor beta chains originate from one sample sequenced in a study of blood T cell repertoires in COVID-19. TCRdb's table, derived via immunoSEQ multiplex PCR, lists solely in-frame clones and lacks some. Seen here are roughly 63,000 clones, 65% to 75% observed once, and the top ten hold 28%. Sequencing was performed on peripheral blood. The receptors originated from a woman older than 75 with acute or convalescent COVID-19.

The rearrangement links TRBV15 to TRBJ2-7; a weak D match, TRBD2 (6 bases). The V end lost 8 bases, the J end lost 3 bases, and 14 bases lay between the germline ends. The germline CDR1 and CDR2 sequences are LNHNV and YYDKDF (reference sequence). The CDR3 is 13 amino acids. The CDR3 spells CATGRRVGYEQYF. CDR3 nucleotide sequence: TGTGCCACCGGGAGGAGAGTGGGCTACGAGCAGTACTTC.

V and J are TRBV30 and TRBJ2-1; TRBD2 matches 14 bases. The CDR3 covers 14 residues. After removal of 4 bases from V and 9 bases from J, the junction contained 5 bases not matched to a gene. Germline V gene sequence: CDR1 GTSNPN, CDR2 SVGIG (reference sequence). Here the CDR3 DNA reads TGTGCCTGGAAGAGACTAGCGGGAGGGTTTGAGCAGTTCTTC. This translates into CAWKRLAGGFEQFF.